These 5 T cell receptor beta chains came from one sample sequenced in a study of blood T cell repertoires in COVID-19. Assay used: immunoSEQ multiplex PCR; TCRdb lists only in-frame clones, some missing. The data show 300,000 to 350,000 clones, over 70% seen once. Sequencing was carried out using PBMCs or T cells enriched from blood (not recorded which). The receptors were gathered from a young man who had recovered from COVID-19.

The chain employs TRBV5-5 and TRBJ2-6, with 7 bases lining up with TRBD1. The CDR3 runs 19 residues. Germline-derived CDR1 and CDR2 are SGHKS and YYEKEE (reference sequence). V shed 0 bases, J shed 0 bases, and the junction held 9 bases outside the gene matches. This CDR3 reads CASSLAPGQLISGANVLTF. The CDR3 region has the DNA TGTGCCAGCAGCTTGGCTCCGGGACAGCTAATCTCTGGGGCCAACGTCCTGACTTTC. The full variable domain, rest sourced from reference TRBV5-5 and TRBJ2-6, is DAGVTQSPTHLIKTRGQQVTLRCSPISGHKSVSWYQQVLGQGPQFIFQYYEKEERGRGNFPDRFSARQFPNYSSELNVNALLLGDSALYLCASSLAPGQLISGANVLTFGAGSRLTVL.

V gene TRBV3-1 (or the pseudogene TRBV3-2) combines with J gene TRBJ1-5; D gene unclear. The CDR3 loop spans 15 amino acids. V lost 0 bases and J 2 bases, leaving 8 bases between the germline ends. CDR1 is LGHDT, CDR2 YNNKEL, per germline (reference sequence). CDR3 loop: CASSQDRKGNQPQHF. The CDR3 nucleotides read TGTGCCAGCAGCCAAGACAGGAAGGGCAATCAGCCCCAGCATTTT.

V is TRBV9 and J is TRBJ1-3; TRBD1 matches at 7 bases. V lost 0 bases to trimming and J lost 7 bases; unmatched junction nucleotides: 16. The germline gives CDR1 SGDLS, CDR2 YYNGEE. This CDR3 contains 18 residues. CDR3 bases: TGTGCCAGCAGCGTAGATTTGGCAGGGGGAAGCGGAGGGAACACCATATATTTT. Translation: CASSVDLAGGSGGNTIYF.

The CDR3 reads CASSWSLGGAFF. DNA of the CDR3: TGTGCCAGCAGTTGGTCCTTAGGAGGGGCTTTCTTT. The chain recombines TRBV6-5 with TRBJ1-1; D not resolved. This CDR3 is built from 12 residues. Between the trimmed V and J ends, which lost 4 bases and 11 bases, there was a span of 14 bases. Germline-derived CDR1 and CDR2 are MNHEY and SVGAGI.

The V gene is TRBV28, the J gene TRBJ1-1; tentative D call: TRBD1 (6 bases). V lost 6 bases and J lost 1, with 18 bases in between. This CDR3 is 16 amino acids long. Germline CDR1 is MDHEN and CDR2 is SYDVKM. CDR3 coding DNA: TGTGCCAGCAGACCCCACTCAGGGGCTAAGAACACTGAAGCTTTCTTT. It yields the protein CASRPHSGAKNTEAFF.